Below are 2 T cell receptor beta chains sequenced from a single sample in a study of blood T cells in healthy people across ages. Alongside a J-beta primer mix, a sample-barcoded 5' primer served in a second PCR lasting about 7 to 11 cycles. TCRdb called the 5' RACE reads again in MiXCR, with one record for every CDR3 protein. Counted here are 1.4 million to 1.5 million distinct CDR3 sequences, 35% to 45% occurring once; the ten biggest clones make up 7.9%. The sequencing input was blood. The receptor source for this set is a woman aged 18 to 35 in good health.

The rearrangement joins TRBV20-1 to TRBJ1-2; tentative D call: TRBD1 (6 bases). Germline assignment: CDR1 DFQATT and CDR2 SNEGSKA (reference sequence). The CDR3 has 15 amino acids. Deletions cut 1 base from V and 5 bases from J, with 17 bases between. The CDR3 nucleotides are TGCAGTGCTAGAGTACTACAGGGAGTTGGGTATGGCTACACCTTC. As protein: CSARVLQGVGYGYTF.

The genes are TRBV28 and TRBJ1-5; 8 bases fit TRBD1. Trimming cost V 3 bases and J 4 bases; bases outside gene matches: 8. Germline CDR1 is MDHEN and CDR2 is SYDVKM. There are 16 residues in the CDR3. The CDR3 sequence: CASSFPFGQGNQPQHF. The CDR3 nucleotides are TGTGCCAGCAGTTTCCCTTTCGGACAGGGTAATCAGCCCCAGCATTTT.